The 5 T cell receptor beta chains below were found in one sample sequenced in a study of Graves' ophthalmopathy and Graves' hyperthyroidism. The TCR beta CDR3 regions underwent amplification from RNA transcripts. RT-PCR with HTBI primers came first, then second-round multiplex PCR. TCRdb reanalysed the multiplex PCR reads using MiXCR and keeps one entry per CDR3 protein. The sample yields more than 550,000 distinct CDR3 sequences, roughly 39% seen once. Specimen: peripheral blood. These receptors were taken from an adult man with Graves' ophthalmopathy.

The CDR3 DNA is TGCAGTGCTAGAAACAATCTAGCGGGCTACGAGCAGTACTTC. Its protein is CSARNNLAGYEQYF. The chain uses TRBV20-1 and TRBJ2-7, with 8 bases aligning to TRBD2. Trimming took 2 bases from V and 3 from J; bases not matched to a gene: 6. CDR1 and CDR2 (germline): DFQATT, SNEGSKA (reference sequence). This CDR3 has 14 residues.

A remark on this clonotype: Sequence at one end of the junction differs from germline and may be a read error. CDR3 nucleotide sequence: TGTGCCTGCAGCTTTAGCGGGGAGGAGACCCAGTACTTC. Residues: CACSFSGEETQYF. This chain connects TRBV5-4 to TRBJ2-5, with 8 nucleotides matching TRBD2. In germline, CDR1 is SGHNT, CDR2 YYREEE (reference sequence). The CDR3 spans 13 residues.

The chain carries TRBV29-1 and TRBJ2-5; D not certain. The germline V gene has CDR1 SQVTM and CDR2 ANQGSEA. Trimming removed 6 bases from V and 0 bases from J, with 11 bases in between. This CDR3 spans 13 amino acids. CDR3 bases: TGCAGCGTCGATGACGGGTACCAAGAGACCCAGTACTTC. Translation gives CSVDDGYQETQYF.

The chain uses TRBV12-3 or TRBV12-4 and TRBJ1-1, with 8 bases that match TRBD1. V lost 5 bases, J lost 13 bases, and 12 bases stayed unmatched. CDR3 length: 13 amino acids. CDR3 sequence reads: CASSPQDRVLGFF. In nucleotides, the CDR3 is TGTGCCAGCAGTCCCCAGGACAGGGTTTTGGGTTTCTTT.

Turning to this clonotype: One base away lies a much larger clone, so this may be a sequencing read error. The CDR3 nucleotides are TGTGCCAGCAGACCGACAGGCATCTCTGGAAACACCATATATTTT. Protein sequence: CASRPTGISGNTIYF. The V call is TRBV7-9, the J call TRBJ1-3; a weak D match, TRBD1 (6 bases). Trimming removed 6 bases at V and 0 bases at J, with 12 bases between. The CDR3 consists of 15 residues. Germline V lookup: CDR1 SEHNR, CDR2 FQNEAQ (reference sequence).